The rows below give T cell receptor beta chains drawn from one sample of a study of blood T cells in healthy people across ages. TCRdb reprocessed the 5' RACE reads via MiXCR and lists one record per CDR3 protein. The table records about 630,000 distinct CDR3 sequences, 20% to 25% of them present only once. Source material: blood. Receptors were obtained from a man between 65 and 79 years old in good health. Each CDR3 is given without its conserved first and last residue.

V	J	CDR3
TRBV4-2	TRBJ2-1	ASSQGHRAGASNEQF
TRBV5-1	TRBJ2-3	ASSAQTGRTDTQY
TRBV5-1	TRBJ1-3	ASSLEAESGNTIY
TRBV5-1	TRBJ2-1	ASSPGGLAVSSYNEQF
TRBV20-1	TRBJ2-5	SARLTGKETQY
TRBV9	TRBJ2-5	ASSDSGTRIPETQY
TRBV20-1	TRBJ2-1	SARDPRAAYNEQF
TRBV25-1	TRBJ2-5	ASTGGRKRETQY
TRBV6-5	TRBJ1-2	ASTHGRGTYGYT
TRBV10-3	TRBJ2-7	AIRGGEDYEQY